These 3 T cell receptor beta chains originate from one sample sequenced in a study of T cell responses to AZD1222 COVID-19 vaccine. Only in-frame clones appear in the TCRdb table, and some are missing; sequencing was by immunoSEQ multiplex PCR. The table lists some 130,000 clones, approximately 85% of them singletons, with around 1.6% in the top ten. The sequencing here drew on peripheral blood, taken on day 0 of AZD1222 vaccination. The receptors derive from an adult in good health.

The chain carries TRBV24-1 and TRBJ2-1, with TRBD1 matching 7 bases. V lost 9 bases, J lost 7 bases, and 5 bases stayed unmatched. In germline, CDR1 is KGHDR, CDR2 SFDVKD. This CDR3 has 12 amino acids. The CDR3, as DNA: TGTGCCACCCAAATCAGGGGGAATGAGCAGTTCTTC. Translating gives CATQIRGNEQFF.

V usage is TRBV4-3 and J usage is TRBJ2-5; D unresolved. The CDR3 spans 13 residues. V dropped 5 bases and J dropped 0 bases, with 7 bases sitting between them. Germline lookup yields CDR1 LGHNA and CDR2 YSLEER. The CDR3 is CASSYRNQETQYF. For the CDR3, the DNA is TGCGCCAGCAGCTATAGGAACCAAGAGACCCAGTACTTC.

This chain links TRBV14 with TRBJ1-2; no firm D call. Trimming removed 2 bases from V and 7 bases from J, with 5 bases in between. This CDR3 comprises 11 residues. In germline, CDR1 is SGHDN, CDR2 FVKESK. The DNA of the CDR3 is TGTGCCAGCAGCCAATTTCGTGGCTACACCTTC. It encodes CASSQFRGYTF.